This T cell receptor beta chain was identified in a study of blood T cell repertoires in COVID-19 (dated by TCRdb to about 2020). About the study as a whole: Samples from collaborators originated in the United States, Italy and Spain and spanned both the acute and convalescent phases of COVID-19. The prospective study material was composed of cDNA or gDNA derived from T cells, B-cell-depleted T cells, or PBMCs. Subjects who had been exposed to COVID-19, were actively infected with it, or had recovered from it provided the deeply sampled blood TCRbeta repertoires that made up the dataset. The repertoires were released in a freely available public database meant as a resource for research on the immune response to SARS-CoV-2. The samples were drawn from the first 160 participants of the ongoing ImmuneRACE study and from roughly 1,300 subjects provided by 6 global collaborators. A de-identified subject ID, COVID-19 status, age in years and sex were almost always included in the sample metadata. Where available, HLA class I and class II types were taken from metadata supplied by the sample provider and were not determined by assay-based typing.

In Seattle, one collaborating source enrolled patients while the infection was active and tracked those patients longitudinally over the course of disease. Each collaborating institution followed its own protocols to collect whole blood in K2EDTA tubes. For TCRbeta analysis, collaborator samples were shipped as frozen whole blood, as isolated PBMCs, or as DNA extracted from either sample type. Overall results and qualifications from the work: Clinical and demographic metadata were provided uncurated, with the amount varying by source and participant.

The CDR3 contains 16 residues, cysteine and phenylalanine counted. The entry retains the CDR3 DNA only, 48 bases that are in frame from base 1. Sequences SGHNT (CDR1) and YYREEE (CDR2) are obtained from the germline V gene (reference sequence). After removal of 4 bases from V and 2 bases from J, the junction retains 4 bases not matched to a gene. The immunoSEQ Assay, a bias-controlled multiplex PCR, was used to amplify TCRbeta CDR3 regions from genomic DNA. The authors' pipeline ran thus. Nucleated cell counts per sample were estimated from amplification of reference gene primers within the assay. Sequence reads were collapsed and filtered to measure the absolute abundance of every unique TCRbeta CDR3 rearrangement. For each sample, productive Simpson clonality was calculated as the square root of Simpson's diversity index across productive rearrangements. TCRdb holds this immuneACCESS table with in-frame rearrangements only. Some clones are missing; in checked studies, unresolved V genes explain under half, and the rest has no known cause. That table gives V, J and clone size, and the DNA gave D and trimming. The sample contains about 480,000 clones, about 89% of them found a single time. The ten largest clones add up to roughly 7.3% of the sample.

A remark on this clone: The antigen this receptor binds is unknown. Base qualities are missing; no much larger clone stands one base away.

This chain is built from TRBV5-4 and TRBJ2-3, with 13 bases aligning to TRBD2. Input material: peripheral blood. The clonotype comes from a woman between 45 and 65 years old with COVID-19, enrolled during active disease. The bases read TGTGCCAGCAGCCCGGGACTAGCGGGGCTCACAGATACGCAGTATTTT. It codes for CASSPGLAGLTDTQYF.